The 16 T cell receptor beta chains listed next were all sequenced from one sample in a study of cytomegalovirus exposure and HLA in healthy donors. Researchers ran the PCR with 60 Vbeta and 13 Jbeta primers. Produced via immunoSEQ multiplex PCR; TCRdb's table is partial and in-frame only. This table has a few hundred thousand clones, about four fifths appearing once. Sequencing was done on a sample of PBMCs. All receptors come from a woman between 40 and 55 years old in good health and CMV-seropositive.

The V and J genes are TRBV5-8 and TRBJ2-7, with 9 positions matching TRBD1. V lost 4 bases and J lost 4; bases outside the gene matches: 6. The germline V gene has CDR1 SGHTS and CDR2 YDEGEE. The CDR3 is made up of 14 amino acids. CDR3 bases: TGTGCCAGCAGCCGAGCCGGGACAGGGTACGAGCAGTACTTC. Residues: CASSRAGTGYEQYF.

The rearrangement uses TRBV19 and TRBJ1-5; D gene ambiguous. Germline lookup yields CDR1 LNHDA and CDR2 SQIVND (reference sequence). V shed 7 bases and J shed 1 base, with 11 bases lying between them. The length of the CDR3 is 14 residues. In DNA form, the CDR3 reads TGTGCCAGTAATCCCATGAGAAGCAATCAGCCCCAGCATTTT. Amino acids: CASNPMRSNQPQHF.

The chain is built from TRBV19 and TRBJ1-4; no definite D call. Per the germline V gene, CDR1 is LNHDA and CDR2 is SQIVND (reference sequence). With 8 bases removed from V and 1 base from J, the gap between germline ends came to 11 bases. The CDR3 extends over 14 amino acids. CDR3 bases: TGTGCCAGTGCGAGTCCGAGAACTAATGAAAAACTGTTTTTT. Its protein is CASASPRTNEKLFF.

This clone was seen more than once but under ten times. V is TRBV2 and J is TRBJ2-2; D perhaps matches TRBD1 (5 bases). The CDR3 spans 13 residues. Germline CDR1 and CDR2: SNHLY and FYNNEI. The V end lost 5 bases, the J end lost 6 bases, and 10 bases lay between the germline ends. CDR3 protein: CASSLDSSGELFF. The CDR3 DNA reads TGTGCCAGCAGTCTAGACAGCTCCGGGGAGCTGTTTTTT.

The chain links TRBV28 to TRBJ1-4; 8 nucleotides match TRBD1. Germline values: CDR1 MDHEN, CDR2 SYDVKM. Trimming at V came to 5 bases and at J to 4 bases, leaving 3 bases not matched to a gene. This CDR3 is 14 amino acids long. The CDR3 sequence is CASSPTGDNEKLFF. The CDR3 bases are TGTGCCAGCAGTCCGACAGGGGATAATGAAAAACTGTTTTTT.

CDR3 DNA sequence: TGTGCCACGAGTGAGGGTATCCACAATGAGCAGTTCTTC. Encoded protein: CATSEGIHNEQFF. This rearrangement joins TRBV15 to TRBJ2-1; weak D call: TRBD2 (5 bases). This CDR3 is 13 amino acids long. Germline-derived CDR1 and CDR2 are LNHNV and YYDKDF (reference sequence). Trimming shortened V by 9 bases and J by 5 bases, and 14 bases separated the two germline ends.

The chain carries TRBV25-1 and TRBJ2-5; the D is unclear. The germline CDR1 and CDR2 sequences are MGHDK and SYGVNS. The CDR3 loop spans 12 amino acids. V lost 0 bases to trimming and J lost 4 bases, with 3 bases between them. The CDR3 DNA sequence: TGTGCCAGCAGTGAATACGGAGAGACCCAGTACTTC. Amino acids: CASSEYGETQYF.

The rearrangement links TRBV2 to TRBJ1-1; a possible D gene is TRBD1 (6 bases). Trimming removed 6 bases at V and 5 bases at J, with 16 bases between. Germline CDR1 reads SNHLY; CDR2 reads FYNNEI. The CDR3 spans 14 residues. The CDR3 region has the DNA TGTGCCAGCAGGAGACAGGAAGGTCTGACTGAAGCTTTCTTT. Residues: CASRRQEGLTEAFF.

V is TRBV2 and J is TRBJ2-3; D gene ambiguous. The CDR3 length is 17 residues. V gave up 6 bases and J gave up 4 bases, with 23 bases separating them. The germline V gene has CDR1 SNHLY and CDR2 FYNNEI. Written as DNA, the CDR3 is TGTGCCAGCAGGGCCGGCCCCGACGGAGCGAGCCCAGATACGCAGTATTTT. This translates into CASRAGPDGASPDTQYF.

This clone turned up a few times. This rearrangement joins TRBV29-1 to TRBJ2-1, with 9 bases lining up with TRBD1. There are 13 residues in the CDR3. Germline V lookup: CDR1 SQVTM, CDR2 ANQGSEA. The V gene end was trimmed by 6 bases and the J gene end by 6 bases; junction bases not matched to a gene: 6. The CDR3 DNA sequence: TGCAGCGTCCTCGGACAGGGGTCCAATGAGCAGTTCTTC. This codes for CSVLGQGSNEQFF.

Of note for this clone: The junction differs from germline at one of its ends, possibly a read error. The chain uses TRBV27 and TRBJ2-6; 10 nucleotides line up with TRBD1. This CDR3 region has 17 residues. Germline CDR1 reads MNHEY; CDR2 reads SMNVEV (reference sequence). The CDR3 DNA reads TGTGCCAGCAGTTCCCGGGACAGGGGCATAGGGGCCAACGGCCTGACTTTC. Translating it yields CASSSRDRGIGANGLTF.

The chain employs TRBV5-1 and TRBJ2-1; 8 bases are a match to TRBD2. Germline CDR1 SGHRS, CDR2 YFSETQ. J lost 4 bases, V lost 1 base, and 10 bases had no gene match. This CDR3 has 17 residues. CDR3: CASSLTSGSAGYNEQFF. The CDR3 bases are TGCGCCAGCAGCTTGACTAGCGGTTCTGCGGGGTACAATGAGCAGTTCTTC.

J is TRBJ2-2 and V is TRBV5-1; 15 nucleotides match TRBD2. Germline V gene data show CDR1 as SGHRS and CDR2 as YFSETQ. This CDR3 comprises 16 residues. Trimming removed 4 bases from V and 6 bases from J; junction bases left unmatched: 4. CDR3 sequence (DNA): TGCGCCAGCAGCGCAGGACTAGCGGGAGGGGCCGGGGAGCTGTTTTTT. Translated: CASSAGLAGGAGELFF.

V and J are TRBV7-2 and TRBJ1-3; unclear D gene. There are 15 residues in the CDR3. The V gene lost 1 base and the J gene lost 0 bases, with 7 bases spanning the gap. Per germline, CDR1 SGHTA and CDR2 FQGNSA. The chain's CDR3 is CASSLGTDSGNTIYF. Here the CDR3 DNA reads TGTGCCAGCAGCTTAGGTACAGACTCTGGAAACACCATATATTTT.

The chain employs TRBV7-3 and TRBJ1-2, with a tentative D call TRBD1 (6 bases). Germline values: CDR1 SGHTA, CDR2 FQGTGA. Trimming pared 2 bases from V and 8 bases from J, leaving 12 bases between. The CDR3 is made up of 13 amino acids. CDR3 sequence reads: CASSLGGGRGYTF. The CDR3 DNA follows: TGTGCCAGCAGCTTAGGTGGGGGCCGGGGCTACACCTTC.

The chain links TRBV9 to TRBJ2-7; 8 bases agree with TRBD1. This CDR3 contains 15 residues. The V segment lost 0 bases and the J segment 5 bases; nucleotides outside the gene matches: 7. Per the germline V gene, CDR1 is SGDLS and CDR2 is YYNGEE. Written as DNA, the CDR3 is TGTGCCAGCAGCGTAGGAGGACAGGGATACCACGAGCAGTACTTC. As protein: CASSVGGQGYHEQYF.